A single sample is the source of the 9 T cell receptor beta chains below, sequenced in a study of blood T cell repertoires in COVID-19. Data came from immunoSEQ multiplex PCR; TCRdb stores just in-frame clones and leaves some out. The profile covers about 120,000 clones, with roughly 80% appearing a single time and about 2.5% taken by the ten largest. Sequenced: peripheral blood. These TCRs come from a man between 50 and 59 years old with acute or convalescent COVID-19.

This clone has only one observation. An end of the junction does not agree with germline; a read error may underlie this. This chain connects TRBV9 to TRBJ2-7; possibly TRBD2 for D (7 bases). The CDR3 consists of 16 residues. From germline, CDR1 is SGDLS and CDR2 YYNGEE. CDR3 in amino acids: CARSARPGAGDYEQYF. As DNA, the CDR3 is TGTGCCCGCAGCGCGCGGCCGGGGGCGGGGGATTACGAGCAGTACTTC. Full variable domain (missing parts from reference TRBV9 and TRBJ2-7): DSGVTQTPKHLITATGQRVTLRCSPRSGDLSVYWYQQSLDQGLQFLIQYYNGEERAKGNILERFSAQQFPDLHSELNLSSLELGDSALYFCARSARPGAGDYEQYFGPGTRLTVT.

The table lists this clone with a count of one. The V and J genes are TRBV9 and TRBJ2-5, with 10 positions matching TRBD2. This CDR3 is built from 15 residues. Germline loops: CDR1 SGDLS, CDR2 YYNGEE. V trimming: 6 bases; J trimming: 4 bases; junction bases outside the gene matches: 9. The CDR3 region has the DNA TGTGCCAGCAACCCGAGCGGGGGGGCACTAGAGACCCAGTACTTC. Translating it yields CASNPSGGALETQYF.

The chain couples TRBV3-1 (or the pseudogene TRBV3-2) to TRBJ1-2; TRBD1 might be the D (6 bases). CDR3 length equals 15 residues. CDR1 and CDR2 from the germline V gene are LGHDT and YNNKEL (reference sequence). With 5 bases removed from V and 13 bases from J, the gap between germline ends came to 26 bases. The CDR3 loop reads CASSSARTAPFGRTF. The CDR3 DNA is TGTGCCAGCAGCTCCGCGAGGACAGCACCGTTTGGGCGCACCTTC.

This chain links TRBV9 with TRBJ2-3; TRBD2 agrees at 8 bases. Germline trimming cut 0 bases from V and 4 bases from J; bases unmatched to any gene: 10. CDR3 length equals 17 residues. Germline V CDR1 and CDR2: SGDLS, YYNGEE. As DNA, the CDR3 is TGTGCCAGCAGCGTAGCTACGGGACTAGGAATGGCAGATACGCAGTATTTT. Translated: CASSVATGLGMADTQYF.

The chain is built from TRBV6-5 and TRBJ1-1; D unclear. In germline, CDR1 is MNHEY, CDR2 SVGAGI. V lost 1 base and J lost 2, with 8 bases in between. This CDR3 contains 14 residues. This CDR3 is CASSYYGGNTEAFF. CDR3 nucleotides: TGTGCCAGCAGTTACTACGGCGGAAACACTGAAGCTTTCTTT.

The rearrangement uses TRBV14 and TRBJ1-6, with D unclear. This CDR3 comprises 15 residues. Trimming removed 3 bases from V and 4 bases from J, with 10 bases in between. Germline loops: CDR1 SGHDN, CDR2 FVKESK. The CDR3 reads CASSQIRGYNSPLHF. CDR3 coding DNA: TGTGCCAGCAGCCAGATCCGAGGGTATAATTCACCCCTCCACTTT.

Comments on this clone: A read error may be the cause here, since a much bigger clone is one base away. This CDR3 is CASSLSGGGPSNQPQHF. CDR3 bases: TGTGCCAGCAGCCTATCCGGGGGGGGCCCAAGTAATCAGCCCCAGCATTTT. The V gene is TRBV5-6, the J gene TRBJ1-5; maybe TRBD1 (6 bases). The V end was cut by 4 bases, the J end by 4 bases, with 21 bases between. In germline, CDR1 is SGHDT, CDR2 YYEEEE. CDR3 length equals 17 residues.

The sample holds a few counts of this clone. At one end the junction does not follow the germline gene, possibly because of a read error. The chain is built from TRBV27 and TRBJ2-5; maybe TRBD2 (5 bases). The germline V gene encodes CDR1 MNHEY and CDR2 SMNVEV (reference sequence). The CDR3 has 15 residues. CDR3: CASSLNADYQATQYF. The CDR3, as DNA: TGTGCCAGCAGTTTAAATGCCGACTACCAAGCGACCCAGTACTTC.

This chain connects TRBV6-5 to TRBJ1-1; 9 bases match TRBD1. V shed 10 bases, J shed 0 bases, and the junction held 9 bases outside the gene matches. Germline V lookup: CDR1 MNHEY, CDR2 SVGAGI. This CDR3 is 15 amino acids long. The chain's CDR3 is CATKFDRGLNTEAFF. The CDR3 DNA follows: TGTGCCACCAAATTCGACAGGGGGTTGAACACTGAAGCTTTCTTT.